Below are 11 T cell receptor beta chains sequenced from a single sample in a study of T-cell reconstitution after alpha-beta-depleted transplantation in children. Molecular barcoding with unique molecular identifiers was used for the TCRbeta library. From the PCR reads, TCRdb called clonotypes with MiXCR, one entry per CDR3 protein. The table has about 97,000 distinct CDR3 sequences, roughly 7.1% seen once. The sequences come from PBMCs, collected before TCRalphabeta/CD19-depleted stem cell transplant. The origin of the receptors is a boy aged 2-15 years with acute lymphoblastic leukemia, due to receive a stem cell transplant.

This clonotype was recorded at least ten times. The chain is built from TRBV7-2 and TRBJ2-3, with D unresolved. Trimming removed 1 base at V and 1 base at J, with 9 bases between. This CDR3 contains 15 residues. CDR1 and CDR2 from the germline V gene are SGHTA and FQGNSA. In DNA, the CDR3 is TGTGCCAGCAGCTTAGAGTGGCAGGGCACAGATACGCAGTATTTT. It codes for CASSLEWQGTDTQYF.

The chain is built from TRBV20-1 and TRBJ2-5; TRBD1 aligns across 12 bases. CDR1 and CDR2 from the germline V gene are DFQATT and SNEGSKA (reference sequence). The CDR3 runs to 15 residues. V lost 3 bases, J lost 5 bases, and 7 bases stayed unmatched. CDR3 sequence (DNA): TGCAGTGCTAGGCGGGACAGGGGGCTCGGCGAGACCCAGTACTTC. This codes for CSARRDRGLGETQYF.

This clonotype was seen ten or more times. The chain carries TRBV2 and TRBJ1-1; D is ambiguous. Germline V lookup: CDR1 SNHLY, CDR2 FYNNEI. The CDR3 is 11 residues long. Between the trimmed V and J ends, which lost 1 base and 11 bases, there was a span of 8 bases. CDR3: CASSEEVGAFF. CDR3 in DNA: TGTGCCAGCAGTGAAGAGGTCGGGGCTTTCTTT.

There are many counts of this clonotype. This rearrangement joins TRBV7-8 to TRBJ2-5; 8 nucleotides align to TRBD2. In germline, CDR1 is SGHVS, CDR2 FQNEAQ. Trimming took 3 bases from V and 7 from J; bases not matched to a gene: 4. The CDR3 consists of 13 residues. CDR3 region: CASSFGGEGTQYF. The CDR3 DNA reads as TGTGCCAGCAGCTTCGGGGGGGAAGGGACCCAGTACTTC.

In its sample, this clonotype was seen a few times. The chain joins TRBV20-1 to TRBJ2-1; 9 nucleotides align to TRBD2. The CDR3 spans 17 residues. The junction had 9 bases not matched to a gene; V was cut back by 1 base and J by 2 bases. The germline V gene has CDR1 DFQATT and CDR2 SNEGSKA (reference sequence). The CDR3 region is CSARVAGGLTTYNEQFF. CDR3 coding DNA: TGCAGTGCTAGAGTGGCGGGGGGGCTTACAACCTACAATGAGCAGTTCTTC.

This clonotype was detected ten times or more. V is TRBV12-3 or TRBV12-4 and J is TRBJ1-1; D is perhaps TRBD1 (6 bases). This CDR3 contains 13 residues. V was cut by 6 bases and J by 3 bases, with 11 bases left in between. The CDR3 nucleotides read TGTGCCAGCAGGCAAAACAGGGACACTGAAGCTTTCTTT. Its protein product is CASRQNRDTEAFF.

This clonotype occurred many times. The genes are TRBV12-3 or TRBV12-4 and TRBJ2-5; weak D call: TRBD2 (6 bases). The V gene lost 3 bases and the J gene lost 4 bases, with 15 bases spanning the gap. The CDR3 loop spans 15 amino acids. The CDR3 DNA reads as TGTGCCAGCAGTTTTGGGGGGTCTGGGCGAGAGACCCAGTACTTC. Its translation is CASSFGGSGRETQYF.

This clonotype has a count of ten or more. This rearrangement joins TRBV27 to TRBJ2-7; possible D gene TRBD1, 6 bases. V lost 6 bases to trimming and J lost 2 bases, with 23 bases between them. The CDR3 is made up of 17 amino acids. Germline assignment: CDR1 MNHEY and CDR2 SMNVEV (reference sequence). In DNA form, the CDR3 reads TGTGCCAGCAGCCCCAGGGTCCATTGGGACATAGCCTACGAGCAGTACTTC. Amino acids: CASSPRVHWDIAYEQYF.

This clonotype was detected ten times or more. The chain has TRBV2 and TRBJ2-1; D is possibly TRBD1 or TRBD2 (5 bases each). The germline V gene encodes CDR1 SNHLY and CDR2 FYNNEI. The CDR3 has 15 residues. V was shortened by 3 bases and J by 0 bases, with 9 bases between the two germline ends. Here the CDR3 reads CASSEGRSSYNEQFF. CDR3 sequence (DNA): TGTGCCAGCAGTGAGGGACGCAGCTCCTACAATGAGCAGTTCTTC.

The chain employs TRBV5-6 and TRBJ2-2; weak D call: TRBD2 (6 bases). The germline V and J ends were trimmed by 4 bases and 3 bases, with 19 bases remaining between them. CDR3 length: 17 residues. The V gene's germline CDR1 is SGHDT and CDR2 YYEEEE. CDR3 loop: CASSPVPARDYTGELFF. For the CDR3, the DNA is TGTGCCAGCAGCCCCGTCCCCGCCCGGGACTACACCGGGGAGCTGTTTTTT.

This chain links TRBV20-1 with TRBJ2-5, with D perhaps TRBD1 or TRBD2 (5 bases each). The CDR3 is made up of 14 amino acids. The germline gives CDR1 DFQATT, CDR2 SNEGSKA (reference sequence). V dropped 3 bases and J dropped 7 bases, with 18 bases sitting between them. In DNA form, the CDR3 reads TGCAGTGCTAGCGGGTCTGGCCGGGGCTTGACCCAGTACTTC. Translated, it gives CSASGSGRGLTQYF.